This TCR beta chain originates from a study of control samples from healthy donors and cancer patients (dated by TCRdb to the early 2020s). The germline V gene specifies SNHLY as CDR1 and FYNNEI as CDR2. The CDR3, cysteine through phenylalanine, is 14 amino acids long. Only the CDR3 DNA stays, 42 bases, in frame from base 1. A distance of 10 bases separates the germline ends of V and J, which lose 3 bases and 4 bases respectively. The method was the immunoSEQ multiplex PCR assay. TCRdb stores this immuneACCESS table with in-frame sequences only. Part of the clones is absent; in the studies checked, under half of the shortfall reflects unresolved V genes, and no reason is known for the rest. The sample table contains around 180,000 clones; only one count was recorded for 80% to 90% of them. Roughly 5% of the sample rests with the top ten. Regarding this clone: Its antigen remains unidentified. Base qualities are not at hand, and no much larger clone is one base apart.

The clonotype comes from a woman in her 30s in good health. What was sequenced was blood. This sequence uses TRBV2 and TRBJ1-3; no D gene can be assigned with confidence. The CDR3 sequence is CASSDSRGGNTIYF. The DNA sequence follows: TGTGCCAGCAGTGATTCTCGTGGGGGAAACACCATATATTTT.